Listed below are T cell receptor beta chains from one sample, sequenced in a study of Ad26.COV2.S vaccination and SARS-CoV-2 variants. Sequenced by immunoSEQ multiplex PCR; TCRdb stores in-frame clones only, minus some. This sample has about 330,000 clones, with roughly 90% found just once. The sample consisted of peripheral blood, taken in a trial of Ad26.COV2.S vaccine versus placebo. These receptors all stem from a person between 18 and 65 years old who received the Ad26.COV2.S COVID-19 vaccine or a placebo. Both conserved end residues are part of each CDR3. D genes are given only for firm matches. Expanded clones are given a class, and other clones once, few, many or no size at all.

v_call,cdr3_length,d_call,clone_size,j_call,cdr3_aa,cdr3_nt
TRBV12-3/TRBV12-4,11,.,.,TRBJ2-1,CASSTRREQFF,TGTGCCAGCAGTACACGCCGGGAGCAGTTCTTC
TRBV7-3,15,TRBD1,.,TRBJ1-2,CASSPMTGGDYGYTF,TGTGCCAGCAGCCCGATGACAGGGGGGGACTATGGCTACACCTTC
TRBV5-4,15,.,.,TRBJ2-6,CASSPETSGANVLTF,TGTGCCAGCAGCCCAGAAACCTCTGGGGCCAACGTCCTGACTTTC
TRBV13,17,.,.,TRBJ1-6,CASSLGPGSSYNSPLHF,TGTGCCAGCAGCTTAGGCCCCGGAAGCTCCTATAATTCACCCCTCCACTTT
TRBV18,12,.,.,TRBJ2-5,CASSQGEETQYF,TGTGCCAGCTCACAGGGGGAAGAGACCCAGTACTTC
TRBV6-6,12,.,.,TRBJ2-7,CASRPGTYEQYF,TGTGCCAGCAGGCCCGGGACCTACGAGCAGTACTTC
TRBV3-1/TRBV3-2,15,TRBD1,.,TRBJ1-2,CASSQHGTGQDGYTF,TGTGCCAGCAGCCAACACGGGACAGGGCAGGATGGCTACACCTTC
TRBV28,14,.,.,TRBJ2-5,CASSLMDFKETQYF,TGTGCCAGCAGCTTAATGGACTTCAAAGAGACCCAGTACTTC
TRBV6-2/TRBV6-3,13,.,.,TRBJ1-3,CASSYPYGNTIYF,TGTGCCAGCAGTTACCCTTATGGAAACACCATATATTTT
TRBV4-1,19,TRBD2,once,TRBJ2-2,CASSQDLGAGGRNTGELFF,TGCGCCAGCAGCCAAGATCTTGGAGCGGGGGGCAGAAACACCGGGGAGCTGTTTTTT
TRBV30,15,TRBD1,.,TRBJ1-2,CAWRDWTGFYYGYTF,TGTGCCTGGCGCGACTGGACAGGGTTTTACTATGGCTACACCTTC
TRBV5-6,19,TRBD2,.,TRBJ2-1,CASSFQRIAGGFSYNEQFF,TGTGCCAGCAGCTTCCAACGAATCGCGGGAGGCTTCTCCTACAATGAGCAGTTCTTC
TRBV18,16,.,.,TRBJ2-5,CASSPGTRQPQETQYF,TGTGCCAGCTCACCCGGGACTCGCCAACCCCAGGAGACCCAGTACTTC
TRBV7-8,15,.,.,TRBJ1-5,CASSPGRDPNQPQHF,TGTGCCAGCAGCCCCGGCAGGGACCCTAATCAGCCCCAGCATTTT
TRBV4-3,15,TRBD2,.,TRBJ2-1,CASSQLAGGFNEQFF,TGCGCCAGCAGCCAGCTAGCGGGAGGCTTCAATGAGCAGTTCTTC
TRBV5-1,15,.,.,TRBJ1-1,CASKAIRWKRTEAFF,TGCGCCAGCAAGGCTATTCGCTGGAAGCGTACTGAAGCTTTCTTT
TRBV10-3,14,.,.,TRBJ1-1,CAISESGGVAEAFF,TGTGCCATCAGTGAATCGGGGGGGGTGGCTGAAGCTTTCTTT
TRBV6-5,13,TRBD1,.,TRBJ1-1,CASMGRGDTEAFF,TGTGCCAGCATGGGCAGGGGGGACACTGAAGCTTTCTTT
TRBV6-4,16,.,.,TRBJ2-3,CASSDSAGQSTDTQYF,TGTGCCAGCAGTGACTCGGCGGGACAGAGCACAGATACGCAGTATTTT
TRBV29-1,12,.,.,TRBJ1-2,CSVEGAWDGYTF,TGCAGCGTTGAAGGTGCCTGGGATGGCTACACCTTC
TRBV5-6,12,.,.,TRBJ2-7,CASSLFTYEQYF,TGTGCCAGCAGCTTGTTTACGTACGAGCAGTACTTC
TRBV7-2,12,.,.,TRBJ1-2,CASSLGSVGYTF,TGTGCCAGCAGCTTAGGGAGCGTCGGCTACACCTTC
TRBV18,15,.,.,TRBJ1-2,CASSPTVLDADGYTF,TGTGCCAGCTCACCCACAGTCCTCGACGCAGATGGCTACACCTTC
TRBV7-7,14,TRBD1,.,TRBJ1-6,CASSLRQGYSPLHF,TGTGCCAGCAGCTTACGACAGGGATATTCACCCCTCCACTTT
TRBV18,14,.,once,TRBJ2-5,CASSPPSGSETQYF,TGTGCCAGCTCACCACCCTCAGGGTCAGAGACCCAGTACTTC
TRBV30,17,.,.,TRBJ1-6,CAWRAGQRFSYNSPLHF,TGTGCCTGGAGAGCCGGACAGCGATTCTCCTATAATTCACCCCTCCACTTT
TRBV27,14,.,few,TRBJ1-2,CASSSYSGRYGYTF,TGTGCCAGCAGTTCGTACTCCGGACGGTATGGCTACACCTTC
TRBV4-1,14,.,few,TRBJ1-1,CASSQGVRNTEAFF,TGCGCCAGCAGCCAAGGTGTGAGGAACACTGAAGCTTTCTTT
TRBV7-9,15,TRBD2,.,TRBJ2-3,CASWGREVSSDTQYF,TGTGCCAGTTGGGGGCGGGAGGTGTCCTCGGATACGCAGTATTTT
TRBV4-3,14,TRBD1,.,TRBJ1-1,CASSPDRLNTEAFF,TGCGCCAGCAGCCCGGACAGGTTGAACACTGAAGCTTTCTTT
TRBV6-5,11,.,.,TRBJ2-5,CASSHGGTQYF,TGTGCCAGCAGTCACGGCGGGACCCAGTACTTC
TRBV6-5,16,.,.,TRBJ1-1,CASSYFLGTVNTEAFF,TGTGCCAGCAGTTACTTCCTAGGGACGGTGAACACTGAAGCTTTCTTT
TRBV12-5,17,.,.,TRBJ2-6,CASGPGEGLGGANVLTF,TGTGCTAGTGGTCCTGGAGAGGGGTTGGGCGGGGCCAACGTCCTGACTTTC
TRBV30,13,.,.,TRBJ1-5,CAWSTGVGQPQHF,TGTGCCTGGAGTACGGGGGTAGGCCAGCCCCAGCATTTT
TRBV4-3,18,.,.,TRBJ2-2,CASSQDLVREMDTGELFF,TGCGCCAGCAGCCAAGATCTCGTACGGGAAATGGACACCGGGGAGCTGTTTTTT
TRBV5-1,15,TRBD1,.,TRBJ1-2,CASSLAGQGAYGYTF,TGCGCCAGCAGCTTGGCTGGACAGGGGGCCTATGGCTACACCTTC
TRBV5-6,17,.,few,TRBJ2-7,CASSLIGVGPPAYEQYF,TGTGCCAGCAGCTTGATAGGGGTTGGGCCCCCCGCCTACGAGCAGTACTTC
TRBV27,16,TRBD2,once,TRBJ2-2,CASNRLAGGNTGELFF,TGTGCCAGCAATAGACTAGCGGGAGGGAACACCGGGGAGCTGTTTTTT
TRBV5-1,14,TRBD1,.,TRBJ2-1,CASSLSQGVNEQFF,TGCGCCAGCAGCTTGTCGCAGGGGGTAAATGAGCAGTTCTTC
TRBV7-8,14,.,.,TRBJ1-2,CASSSRTADYGYTF,TGTGCCAGCAGCTCCAGGACAGCGGACTATGGCTACACCTTC
TRBV5-1,15,.,.,TRBJ2-7,CASSLASDGTYEQYF,TGCGCCAGCAGCTTGGCTTCCGACGGGACCTACGAGCAGTACTTC
TRBV6-6,14,.,.,TRBJ1-1,CASSYSGAEAEAFF,TGTGCCAGCAGTTATAGCGGTGCGGAGGCTGAAGCTTTCTTT
TRBV30,16,.,.,TRBJ2-1,CAWIFGGIGFYNEQFF,TGTGCCTGGATATTCGGCGGGATCGGGTTCTACAATGAGCAGTTCTTC
TRBV7-8,14,.,once,TRBJ1-1,CASSLVALNTEAFF,TGTGCCAGCAGCTTAGTTGCCCTGAACACTGAAGCTTTCTTT
TRBV29-1,15,.,.,TRBJ2-7,CSVEDARVFPYEQYF,TGCAGCGTTGAAGATGCCAGGGTATTTCCCTACGAGCAGTACTTC
TRBV7-8,12,TRBD2,.,TRBJ2-1,CASSRPGLGSFF,TGTGCCAGCAGCCGACCGGGACTAGGATCGTTCTTC
TRBV3-1/TRBV3-2,15,.,.,TRBJ1-1,CASSQMGGGGTEAFF,TGTGCCAGCAGCCAAATGGGGGGCGGTGGAACTGAAGCTTTCTTT
TRBV18,16,TRBD2,once,TRBJ2-5,CASSPGSGRVKETQYF,TGTGCCAGCTCACCTGGTAGCGGGAGGGTGAAGGAGACCCAGTACTTC
TRBV19,15,.,.,TRBJ1-4,CASSVSEATNEKLFF,TGTGCCAGTAGTGTCAGCGAAGCTACTAATGAAAAACTGTTTTTT
TRBV11-3,17,TRBD1,.,TRBJ2-7,CASSLGAPRTGGDEQYF,TGTGCCAGCAGCTTGGGTGCCCCCAGGACAGGGGGCGACGAGCAGTACTTC
TRBV27,17,.,.,TRBJ1-1,CASSPNLGGETNTEAFF,TGTGCCAGCAGTCCCAACCTTGGGGGTGAAACGAACACTGAAGCTTTCTTT
TRBV3-1/TRBV3-2,13,.,.,TRBJ1-1,CASSWGGNTEAFF,TGTGCCAGCAGTTGGGGAGGAAACACTGAAGCTTTCTTT
TRBV19,16,TRBD1,.,TRBJ1-1,CASSFRQGRLNTEAFF,TGTGCCAGTAGCTTCCGACAGGGTAGATTGAACACTGAAGCTTTCTTT
TRBV28,14,TRBD1,.,TRBJ1-2,CASSAPGTGGGYTF,TGTGCCAGCAGTGCGCCAGGGACAGGGGGTGGCTACACCTTC
TRBV7-2,16,TRBD1,.,TRBJ2-3,CASSLGGRGLGDTQYF,TGTGCCAGCAGCTTAGGGGGCAGGGGGCTGGGAGATACGCAGTATTTT